Listed here are 10 T cell receptor beta chains from one sample, sequenced in a study of molecular identifiers for immune sequencing clone quantification. A single record per CDR3 protein comes from TCRdb applying MiXCR to the PCR reads. The sample carries about 510,000 distinct CDR3 sequences, about a fifth recorded once. The material sequenced was naive CD8+ T cells from blood, with Jurkat cell RNA spiked in. Subset in this sample: FACS-sorted CD8+CD4-CCR7+CD45RA+ naive T cells. Receptors originate from a human donor in good health. Some libraries in this study had Jurkat cell RNA spiked in.

This clonotype has ten or more counts. This chain connects TRBV6-6 to TRBJ2-3; 10 positions match TRBD2. This CDR3 has 16 residues. Germline V lookup: CDR1 MNHNY, CDR2 SVGAGI (reference sequence). Trimming at V came to 6 bases and at J to 1 base, leaving 7 bases not matched to a gene. The CDR3: CASSPSLAGGTDTQYF. The DNA for the CDR3 is TGTGCCAGCAGCCCATCCCTAGCGGGAGGCACAGATACGCAGTATTTT.

This clonotype was found a few times. The V and J genes are TRBV21-1 and TRBJ1-1. TRBV21-1 is listed as a pseudogene. The CDR3 is 14 residues long. The CDR3 DNA follows: TGTGCCAGCAGCAAGAGGAGGGTACGCACTGAAGCTTTCTTT. It translates to CASSKRRVRTEAFF.

Points on this clonotype: A much bigger clone sits one base away, suggesting this may be a read error. J is TRBJ2-3 and V is TRBV12-3 or TRBV12-4; 9 bases line up with TRBD1. The CDR3 totals 15 residues. The CDR3 DNA is TGTGCCAGCAGTTCCGGGACAGGGATAACAGATACGCGGTATTTT. It translates to CASSSGTGITDTRYF.

This clonotype was counted many times. The chain joins TRBV6-6 to TRBJ2-2; 7 positions agree with TRBD2. V shed 4 bases, J shed 6 bases, and the junction held 14 bases outside the gene matches. The CDR3 contains 17 residues. The germline V gene encodes CDR1 MNHNY and CDR2 SVGAGI (reference sequence). The CDR3 nucleotides read TGTGCCAGCAGTTTTGAGTGGGAGGGCCGAGAGGCCGGGGAGCTGTTTTTT. It yields the protein CASSFEWEGREAGELFF.

This clonotype was seen only a few times. The chain uses TRBV19 and TRBJ2-7; 10 positions match TRBD1. The V gene end was trimmed by 3 bases and the J gene end by 3 bases; junction bases not matched to a gene: 5. Germline CDR1 is LNHDA and CDR2 is SQIVND (reference sequence). CDR3 length: 15 residues. CDR3: CASSIGTGVDYEQYF. The CDR3 nucleotides are TGTGCCAGTAGTATTGGGACAGGGGTGGACTACGAGCAGTACTTC.

In its sample, this clonotype was seen many times. The rearrangement joins TRBV28 to TRBJ2-3; 7 nucleotides match TRBD2. CDR1 and CDR2 from the germline V gene are MDHEN and SYDVKM. Trimming removed 8 bases from V and 0 bases from J; junction bases left unmatched: 5. This CDR3 is built from 14 residues. Here the CDR3 reads CASRERGSTDTQYF. The CDR3 DNA sequence: TGTGCCAGCCGGGAGCGGGGTAGCACAGATACGCAGTATTTT.

Details on this clonotype: Germline is not matched at one junction end, which may reflect a read error. The rearrangement uses TRBV6-2 or TRBV6-3 and TRBJ2-3, with a tentative D call TRBD1 (5 bases). Per germline, CDR1 MNHEY and CDR2 SVGEGT. This CDR3 is built from 15 residues. The CDR3 coding sequence is TGTGCCAGCAGTTACTCGGACGATAAAACAGGTACGCAGTATTTT. Its translation is CASSYSDDKTGTQYF.

Of note for this clonotype: This may arise from a read error, as a much more abundant clone is one base away. V and J are TRBV30 and TRBJ2-3, with a tentative D call TRBD1 (7 bases). CDR1 and CDR2 (germline): GTSNPN, SVGIG (reference sequence). The CDR3 sequence is 17 residues long. This CDR3 is CAWSGWGDSQSTDTRYF. The CDR3, as DNA: TGTGCCTGGTCCGGGTGGGGGGACAGCCAAAGCACAGATACGCGGTATTTT. Full variable domain (missing parts from reference TRBV30 and TRBJ2-3): SQTIHQWPATLVQPVGSPLSLECTVEGTSNPNLYWYRQAAGRGLQLLFYSVGIGQISSEVPQNLSASRPQDRQFILSSKKLLLSDSGFYLCAWSGWGDSQSTDTRYFGPGTRLTVL.

This clonotype came up many times. J is TRBJ2-1 and V is TRBV20-1; TRBD2 matches 10 bases. The CDR3 has 14 residues. J lost 9 bases, V lost 3 bases, and 8 bases had no gene match. Germline lookup yields CDR1 DFQATT and CDR2 SNEGSKA (reference sequence). CDR3 region: CSARRLRTSGEQFF. Written as DNA, the CDR3 is TGCAGTGCTAGGCGTCTCCGGACTAGCGGTGAGCAGTTCTTC.

The sample holds many counts of this clonotype. The chain links TRBV7-2 to TRBJ2-7; D may correspond to TRBD1 or TRBD2 (5 bases each). The length of the CDR3 is 15 residues. Germline CDR1 is SGHTA and CDR2 is FQGNSA. V lost 5 bases, J lost 2 bases, and 16 bases lay in between. CDR3: CASSHGGTQTYEQYF. CDR3 DNA: TGTGCCAGCAGCCACGGTGGGACCCAGACCTACGAGCAGTACTTC.